The 20 T cell receptor beta chains below were found in one sample sequenced in a study of OX40 agonist ivuxolimab in advanced cancers. The repertoire was sequenced with immunoSEQ multiplex PCR; TCRdb's copy has only in-frame clones and lacks some. Among roughly 43,000 clones listed, more than 85% were seen once. This specimen consisted of CD4+ or CD8+ T cells sorted from blood, obtained in a trial of the OX40 agonist ivuxolimab. The receptor set was obtained from an adult with an advanced solid tumor such as melanoma, head and neck, liver or kidney cancer.

The rearrangement links TRBV6-4 to TRBJ1-3, with D perhaps matching TRBD1 (6 bases). This CDR3 region has 14 residues. The germline CDR1 and CDR2 sequences are MRHNA and SNTAGT. Trimming left V 6 bases short and J 2 bases short, with 11 bases between. CDR3 sequence: CASRPQGPGNTIYF. In DNA, the CDR3 is TGTGCCAGCAGACCACAGGGCCCTGGAAACACCATATATTTT.

A note on this clone: This same CDR3 is encoded by further DNA sequences in the sample. This chain joins TRBV4-1 and TRBJ1-1; D is unresolved. Trimming pared 1 base from V and 2 bases from J, leaving 5 bases between. Germline loops: CDR1 MGHRA, CDR2 YSYEKL. The CDR3 length is 13 residues. Here the CDR3 DNA reads TGCGCCAGCAGCCAAGTGGGCAACACTGAAGCTTTCTTT. Amino acids: CASSQVGNTEAFF.

V is TRBV5-4 and J is TRBJ2-2, with D perhaps TRBD1 (5 bases). Germline CDR1 is SGHNT and CDR2 is YYREEE (reference sequence). V gave up 0 bases and J gave up 3 bases, with 9 bases separating them. This CDR3 has 15 amino acids. CDR3 region: CASSLAVGDTGELFF. The CDR3 DNA follows: TGTGCCAGCAGCTTGGCCGTAGGGGACACCGGGGAGCTGTTTTTT.

The chain couples TRBV2 to TRBJ1-1, with TRBD1 identical over 8 bases. Trimming took 4 bases from V and 1 from J; bases not matched to a gene: 8. The CDR3 totals 16 residues. The germline V gene encodes CDR1 SNHLY and CDR2 FYNNEI. As DNA, the CDR3 is TGTGCCAGCAGTGGTGAGACAGGGGCAGCGAACACTGAAGCTTTCTTT. This encodes CASSGETGAANTEAFF.

CDR3 DNA sequence: TGTGCCAGCAGCTTAGGGGGGGCAGGACAGCCCCAGCATTTT. This sequence encodes CASSLGGAGQPQHF. The rearrangement uses TRBV7-2 and TRBJ1-5; D possibly corresponds to TRBD1 (6 bases). CDR1 and CDR2 from the germline V gene are SGHTA and FQGNSA. CDR3 length: 14 residues. Deletions cut 1 base from V and 7 bases from J, with 11 bases between. The complete variable domain, with remaining parts taken from reference TRBV7-2 and TRBJ1-5, reads GAGVSQSPSNKVTEKGKDVELRCDPISGHTALYWYRQSLGQGLEFLIYFQGNSAPDKSGLPSDRFSAERTGGSVSTLTIQRTQQEDSAVYLCASSLGGAGQPQHFGDGTRLSIL.

The chain is built from TRBV7-2 and TRBJ1-5; D uncertain. This CDR3 region has 16 residues. V was cut by 0 bases and J by 9 bases, with 18 bases left in between. Germline V gene data show CDR1 as SGHTA and CDR2 as FQGNSA. The CDR3 here is CASSLAGSWGVSPQHF. CDR3 bases: TGTGCCAGCAGCTTAGCTGGCAGTTGGGGTGTTTCGCCCCAGCATTTT.

CDR3 in amino acids: CASSSRRLAGGANTGELFF. The CDR3 nucleotides read TGTGCCAGCAGCTCACGGAGGCTAGCGGGAGGGGCGAACACCGGGGAGCTGTTTTTT. The J gene is TRBJ2-2, the V gene TRBV5-8; 12 nucleotides align to TRBD2. CDR1 is SGHTS and CDR2 is YDEGEE in the germline V gene. The length of the CDR3 is 19 residues. Trimming took 3 bases from V and 0 from J; bases not matched to a gene: 9.

This clone qualifies as medium-sized (0.01 to 0.1%). The chain combines TRBV5-8 with TRBJ2-7; perhaps TRBD1 as D (5 bases). V was clipped by 3 bases and J by 3 bases, with 7 bases between them. Germline values: CDR1 SGHTS, CDR2 YDEGEE. This CDR3 has 12 residues. The CDR3 protein is CASSWGIYEQYV. The CDR3 bases are TGTGCCAGCAGCTGGGGCATCTACGAGCAGTACGTC.

The J gene is TRBJ2-7, the V gene TRBV10-3; tentatively, D is TRBD2 (6 bases). This CDR3 has 16 amino acids. V was pared by 3 bases and J by 4 bases, with 19 bases between. CDR1 ENHRY and CDR2 SYGVKD come from the germline V gene. The CDR3 here is CAISEGTFSSRYEQYV. The CDR3 bases are TGTGCCATCAGTGAAGGGACTTTTTCGAGCCGGTACGAGCAGTACGTC.

The rearrangement joins TRBV7-9 to TRBJ2-7, with D maybe TRBD1 (5 bases). V lost 0 bases, J lost 4 bases, and 13 bases lay in between. Germline values: CDR1 SEHNR, CDR2 FQNEAQ (reference sequence). The CDR3 covers 15 residues. The CDR3 loop reads CASSLAEAGKYEQYF. The CDR3 DNA is TGTGCCAGCAGCTTAGCTGAGGCAGGGAAGTACGAGCAGTACTTC.

J is TRBJ2-7 and V is TRBV6-5; 7 bases agree with TRBD2. From germline, CDR1 is MNHEY and CDR2 SVGAGI. This CDR3 is built from 13 residues. J gave up 2 bases and V 9 bases, and 7 bases lay outside the gene matches. The CDR3: CASSASGTYEQYV. CDR3 nucleotides: TGTGCCAGTTCGGCTAGCGGTACCTACGAGCAGTACGTC.

The chain carries TRBV6-5 and TRBJ2-5; no reliable D call. Trimming removed 5 bases from V and 4 bases from J, with 11 bases in between. CDR1 MNHEY and CDR2 SVGAGI come from the germline V gene. The CDR3 is made up of 13 amino acids. The CDR3 spells CASSLPMGETQYF. Written as DNA, the CDR3 is TGTGCCAGCAGTCTTCCAATGGGAGAGACCCAGTACTTC.

The chain joins TRBV5-6 to TRBJ1-2; unclear D gene. V was pared by 3 bases and J by 6 bases, with 15 bases between. CDR3 length: 14 residues. The germline gives CDR1 SGHDT, CDR2 YYEEEE. DNA of the CDR3: TGTGCCAGCAGCTGGCAAGGGAACAACCATGGCTACACCTTC. It translates to CASSWQGNNHGYTF.

J is TRBJ1-4 and V is TRBV19; D unresolved. CDR3 length: 11 residues. V shed 1 base and J shed 8 bases, with 2 bases lying between them. CDR1 is LNHDA and CDR2 is SQIVND in the germline V gene (reference sequence). The CDR3 region is CASSIGEKLFF. The CDR3 region has the DNA TGTGCCAGTAGTATAGGCGAAAAACTGTTTTTT.

V is TRBV6-1 and J is TRBJ2-7; TRBD2 matches at 9 bases. The junction had 11 bases not matched to a gene; V was cut back by 1 base and J by 4 bases. Germline assignment: CDR1 MNHNS and CDR2 SASEGT. The CDR3 extends over 17 amino acids. The DNA for the CDR3 is TGTGCCAGCAGTGAAGTAGTTACTAGCGGGTTTAAATACGAGCAGTACTTC. Its translation is CASSEVVTSGFKYEQYF.

The V and J genes are TRBV6-6 and TRBJ1-1; D is uncertain. Germline CDR1 is MNHNY and CDR2 is SVGAGI (reference sequence). The V and J ends lost 5 bases and 0 bases respectively, with 13 bases between them. The length of the CDR3 is 15 residues. CDR3 protein: CASSQQYTMNTEAFF. DNA for the CDR3: TGTGCCAGCAGTCAACAGTACACTATGAACACTGAAGCTTTCTTT.

This chain links TRBV19 with TRBJ1-1, with D maybe TRBD1 (5 bases). The V gene's germline CDR1 is LNHDA and CDR2 SQIVND (reference sequence). V gave up 6 bases and J gave up 6 bases, with 11 bases separating them. The CDR3 contains 12 residues. The CDR3 DNA reads TGTGCCAGTAGCTGGGGGGTCGCTGAAGCTTTCTTT. It encodes CASSWGVAEAFF.

The rearrangement joins TRBV2 to TRBJ2-2; D gene unclear. Germline V gene data show CDR1 as SNHLY and CDR2 as FYNNEI. The ends were cut back, 2 bases at V and 0 bases at J, with 10 bases in the middle. The CDR3 sequence is 16 residues long. CDR3 in amino acids: CASSEIPATNTGELFF. For the CDR3, the DNA is TGTGCCAGCAGTGAAATCCCCGCAACGAACACCGGGGAGCTGTTTTTT.

This rearrangement joins TRBV21-1 to TRBJ1-5; the D call in the table, TRBD1, was not verified against the DNA. TRBV21-1 has pseudogene status. This CDR3 is built from 14 residues. For the CDR3, the DNA is TGTGCCAGCAGCCCGACACCGGGCAATCAGCCCCAGCATTTT. Translating it yields CASSPTPGNQPQHF.

This chain links TRBV9 with TRBJ2-2; TRBD2 matches 12 bases. The CDR3 is 19 amino acids. The germline CDR1 and CDR2 sequences are SGDLS and YYNGEE. V trimming: 4 bases; J trimming: 0 bases; junction bases outside the gene matches: 10. CDR3 region: CASSPHPLAGGANTGELFF. The CDR3 nucleotides read TGTGCCAGCAGCCCACACCCACTAGCGGGGGGAGCGAACACCGGGGAGCTGTTTTTT.